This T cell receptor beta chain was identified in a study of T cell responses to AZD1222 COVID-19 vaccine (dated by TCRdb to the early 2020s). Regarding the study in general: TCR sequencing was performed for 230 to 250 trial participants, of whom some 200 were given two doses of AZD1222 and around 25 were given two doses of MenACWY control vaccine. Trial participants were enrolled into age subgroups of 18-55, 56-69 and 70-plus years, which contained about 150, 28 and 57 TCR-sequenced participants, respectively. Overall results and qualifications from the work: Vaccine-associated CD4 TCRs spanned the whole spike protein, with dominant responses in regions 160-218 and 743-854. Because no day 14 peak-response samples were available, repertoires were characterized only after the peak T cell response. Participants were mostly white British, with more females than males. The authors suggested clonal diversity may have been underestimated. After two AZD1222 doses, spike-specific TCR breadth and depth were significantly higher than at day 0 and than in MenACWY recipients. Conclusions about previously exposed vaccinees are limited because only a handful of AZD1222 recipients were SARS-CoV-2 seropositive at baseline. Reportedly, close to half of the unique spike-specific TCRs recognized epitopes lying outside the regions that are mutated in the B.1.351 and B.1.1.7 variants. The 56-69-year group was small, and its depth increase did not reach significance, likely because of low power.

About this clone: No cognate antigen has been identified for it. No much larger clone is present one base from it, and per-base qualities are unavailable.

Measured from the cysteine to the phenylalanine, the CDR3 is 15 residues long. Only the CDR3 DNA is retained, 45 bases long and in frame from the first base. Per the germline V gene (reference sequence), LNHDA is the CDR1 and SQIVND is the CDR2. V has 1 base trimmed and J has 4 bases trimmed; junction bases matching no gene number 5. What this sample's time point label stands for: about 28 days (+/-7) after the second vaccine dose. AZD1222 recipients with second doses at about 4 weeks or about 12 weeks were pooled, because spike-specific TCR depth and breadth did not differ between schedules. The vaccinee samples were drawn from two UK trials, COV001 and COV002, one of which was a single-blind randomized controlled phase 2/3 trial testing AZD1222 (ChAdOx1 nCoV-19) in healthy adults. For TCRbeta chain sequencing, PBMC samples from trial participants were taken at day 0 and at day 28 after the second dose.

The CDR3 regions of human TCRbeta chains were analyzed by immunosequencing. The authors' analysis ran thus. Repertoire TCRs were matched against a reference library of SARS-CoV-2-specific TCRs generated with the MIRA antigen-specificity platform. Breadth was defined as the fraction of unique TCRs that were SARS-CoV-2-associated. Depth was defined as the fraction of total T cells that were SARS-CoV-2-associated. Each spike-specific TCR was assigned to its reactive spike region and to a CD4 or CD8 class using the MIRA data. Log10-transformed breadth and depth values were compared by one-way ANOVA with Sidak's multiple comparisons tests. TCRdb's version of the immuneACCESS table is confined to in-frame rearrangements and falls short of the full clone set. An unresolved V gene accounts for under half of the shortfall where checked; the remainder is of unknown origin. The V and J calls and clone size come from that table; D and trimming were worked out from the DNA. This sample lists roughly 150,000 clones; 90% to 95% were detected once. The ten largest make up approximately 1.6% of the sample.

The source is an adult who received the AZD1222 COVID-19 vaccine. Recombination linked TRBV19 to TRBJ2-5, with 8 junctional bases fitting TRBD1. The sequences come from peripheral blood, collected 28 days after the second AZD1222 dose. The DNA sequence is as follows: TGTGCCAGTAGTATAGCTACAGGGGGTTCAGAGACCCAGTACTTC. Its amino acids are CASSIATGGSETQYF. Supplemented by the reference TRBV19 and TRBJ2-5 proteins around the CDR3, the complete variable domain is DGGITQSPKYLFRKEGQNVTLSCEQNLNHDAMYWYRQDPGQGLRLIYYSQIVNDFQKGDIAEGYSVSREKKESFPLTVTSAQKNPTAFYLCASSIATGGSETQYFGPGTRLLVL.